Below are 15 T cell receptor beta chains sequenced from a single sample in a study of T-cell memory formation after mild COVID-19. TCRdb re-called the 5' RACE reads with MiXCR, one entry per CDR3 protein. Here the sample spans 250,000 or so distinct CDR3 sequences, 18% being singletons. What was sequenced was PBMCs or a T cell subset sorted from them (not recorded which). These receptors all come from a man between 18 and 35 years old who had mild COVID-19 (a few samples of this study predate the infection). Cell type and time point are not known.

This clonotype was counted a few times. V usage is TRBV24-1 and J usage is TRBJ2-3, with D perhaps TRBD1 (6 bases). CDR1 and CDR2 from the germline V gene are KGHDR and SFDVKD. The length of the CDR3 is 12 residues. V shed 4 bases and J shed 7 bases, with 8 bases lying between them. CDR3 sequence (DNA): TGTGCCACCAGTGAACAGGGCTATACGCAGTATTTT. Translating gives CATSEQGYTQYF.

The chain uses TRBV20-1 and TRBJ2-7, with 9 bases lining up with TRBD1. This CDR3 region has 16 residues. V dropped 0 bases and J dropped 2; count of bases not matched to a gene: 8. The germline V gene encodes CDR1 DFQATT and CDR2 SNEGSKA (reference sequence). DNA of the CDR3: TGCAGTGCTAGAGACCGCCGAACAGGGGGCCCCTACGAGCAGTACTTC. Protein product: CSARDRRTGGPYEQYF.

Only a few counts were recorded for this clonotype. The CDR3 DNA reads TGTGCCAGCAGCGGGGACCTGGGTAATGAAAAACTGTTTTTT. Translation: CASSGDLGNEKLFF. This rearrangement joins TRBV7-6 to TRBJ1-4, with D possibly TRBD1 on 5 matching bases. V lost 5 bases to trimming and J lost 4 bases, with 11 bases between them. The CDR3 extends over 14 amino acids. In germline, CDR1 is SGHVS, CDR2 FNYEAQ.

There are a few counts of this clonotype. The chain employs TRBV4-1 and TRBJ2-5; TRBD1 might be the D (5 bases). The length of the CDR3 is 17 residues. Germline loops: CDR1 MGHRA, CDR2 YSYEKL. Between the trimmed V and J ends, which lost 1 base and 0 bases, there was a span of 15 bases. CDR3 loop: CASSQVIWGEDQETQYF. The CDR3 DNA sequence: TGCGCCAGCAGCCAAGTTATCTGGGGCGAGGACCAAGAGACCCAGTACTTC.

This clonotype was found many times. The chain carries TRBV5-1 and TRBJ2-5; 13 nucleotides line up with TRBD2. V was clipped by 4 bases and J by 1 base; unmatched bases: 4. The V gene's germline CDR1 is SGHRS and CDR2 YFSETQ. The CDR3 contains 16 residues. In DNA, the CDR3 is TGCGCCAGCAGCAGACTAGCGGGGGGCCTCCAAGAGACCCAGTACTTC. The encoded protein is CASSRLAGGLQETQYF.

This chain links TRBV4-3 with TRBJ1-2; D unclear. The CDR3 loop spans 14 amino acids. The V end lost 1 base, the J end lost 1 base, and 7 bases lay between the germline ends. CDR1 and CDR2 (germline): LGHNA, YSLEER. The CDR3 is CASSQVGSNYGYTF. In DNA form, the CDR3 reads TGCGCCAGCAGCCAAGTAGGGAGTAACTATGGCTACACCTTC.

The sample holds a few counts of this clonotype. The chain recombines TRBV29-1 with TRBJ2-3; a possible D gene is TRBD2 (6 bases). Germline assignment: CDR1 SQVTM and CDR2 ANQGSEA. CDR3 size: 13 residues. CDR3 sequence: CSTIVAVTDTQYF. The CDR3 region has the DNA TGCTCCACTATCGTAGCGGTTACAGATACGCAGTATTTT.

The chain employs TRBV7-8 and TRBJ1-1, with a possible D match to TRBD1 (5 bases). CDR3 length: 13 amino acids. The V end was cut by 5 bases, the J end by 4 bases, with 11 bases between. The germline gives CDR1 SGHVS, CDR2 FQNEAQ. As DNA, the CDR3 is TGTGCCAGCAGCGACATGGGGGGCACTGAAGCTTTCTTT. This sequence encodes CASSDMGGTEAFF. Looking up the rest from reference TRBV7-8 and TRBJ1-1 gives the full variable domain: GAGVSQSPRYKVAKRGQDVALRCDPISGHVSLFWYQQALGQGPEFLTYFQNEAQLDKSGLPSDRFFAERPEGSVSTLKIQRTQQEDSAVYLCASSDMGGTEAFFGQGTRLTVV.

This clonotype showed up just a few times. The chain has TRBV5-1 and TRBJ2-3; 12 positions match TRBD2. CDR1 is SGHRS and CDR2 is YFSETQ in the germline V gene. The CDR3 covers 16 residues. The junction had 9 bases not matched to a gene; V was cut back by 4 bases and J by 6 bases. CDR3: CASSRDLAGGLDTQYF. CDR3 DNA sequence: TGCGCCAGCAGCCGCGACCTAGCGGGGGGGCTGGATACGCAGTATTTT.

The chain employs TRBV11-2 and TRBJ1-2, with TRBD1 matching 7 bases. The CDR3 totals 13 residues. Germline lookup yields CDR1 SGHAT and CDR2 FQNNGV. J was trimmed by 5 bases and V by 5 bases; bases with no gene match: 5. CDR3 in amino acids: CASSESTGYGYTF. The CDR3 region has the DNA TGTGCCAGCAGCGAATCGACAGGGTATGGCTACACCTTC. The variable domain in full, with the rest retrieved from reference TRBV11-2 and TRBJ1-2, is EAGVAQSPRYKIIEKRQSVAFWCNPISGHATLYWYQQILGQGPKLLIQFQNNGVVDDSQLPKDRFSAERLKGVDSTLKIQPAKLEDSAVYLCASSESTGYGYTFGSGTRLTVV.

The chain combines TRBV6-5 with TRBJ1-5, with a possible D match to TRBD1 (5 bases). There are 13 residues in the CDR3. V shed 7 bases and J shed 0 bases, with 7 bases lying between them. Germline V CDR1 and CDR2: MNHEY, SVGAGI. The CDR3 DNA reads TGTGCCAGCACAGGGAGTAGCAATCAGCCCCAGCATTTT. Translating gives CASTGSSNQPQHF.

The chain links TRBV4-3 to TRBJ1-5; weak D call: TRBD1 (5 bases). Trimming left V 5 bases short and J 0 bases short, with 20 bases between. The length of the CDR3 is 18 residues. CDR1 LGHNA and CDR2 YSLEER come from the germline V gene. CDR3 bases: TGCGCCAGCAGCGCTACATGGGGCGGAAGGCGTAGCAATCAGCCCCAGCATTTT. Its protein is CASSATWGGRRSNQPQHF.

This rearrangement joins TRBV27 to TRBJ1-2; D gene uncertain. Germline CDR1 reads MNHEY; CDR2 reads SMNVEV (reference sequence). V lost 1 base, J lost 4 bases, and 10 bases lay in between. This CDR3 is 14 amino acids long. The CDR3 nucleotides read TGTGCCAGCAGTTTATTCGGCGGACCCTATGGCTACACCTTC. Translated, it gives CASSLFGGPYGYTF.

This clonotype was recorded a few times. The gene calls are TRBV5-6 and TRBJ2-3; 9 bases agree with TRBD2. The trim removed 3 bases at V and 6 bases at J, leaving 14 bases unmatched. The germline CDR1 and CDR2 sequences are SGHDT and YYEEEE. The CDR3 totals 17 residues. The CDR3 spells CASSSGAQRGVVDTQYF. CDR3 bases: TGTGCCAGCAGCTCGGGAGCCCAGCGGGGGGTTGTTGATACGCAGTATTTT.

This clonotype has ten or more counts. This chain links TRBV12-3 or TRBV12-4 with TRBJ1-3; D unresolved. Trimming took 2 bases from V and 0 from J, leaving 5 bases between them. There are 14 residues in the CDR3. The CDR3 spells CASSLWSSGNTIYF. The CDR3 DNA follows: TGTGCCAGCAGTTTATGGAGCTCTGGAAACACCATATATTTT.